One sample yielded the 8 T cell receptor beta chains listed below, sequenced in a study of T cells after yellow fever vaccination. One entry per CDR3 protein, called by TCRdb with MiXCR from the 5' RACE reads. Counted here are 200,000 to 250,000 distinct CDR3 sequences, 6.9% occurring once; the ten biggest clones make up approximately 0.85%. Sequenced material: CD4+ T cells sorted from PBMCs, taken 15 days after the yellow fever booster vaccination. These receptors were taken from a man aged 25-45 years who received the YFV17D yellow fever vaccine.

The chain recombines TRBV11-2 with TRBJ1-6, with 8 bases aligning to TRBD1. CDR1 is SGHAT and CDR2 is FQNNGV in the germline V gene. This CDR3 spans 19 amino acids. V lost 5 bases and J lost 8; bases outside the gene matches: 20. CDR3 protein: CASSTRDRRVRFSHSPLHF. The CDR3 DNA reads as TGTGCCAGCAGCACCCGGGACAGGCGCGTCAGGTTTTCTCATTCACCCCTCCACTTT.

This clonotype was counted ten times or more. V usage is TRBV18 and J usage is TRBJ2-1; TRBD1 agrees at 9 bases. Germline V gives CDR1 KGHSH, CDR2 LQKENI. V lost 4 bases and J lost 6; bases outside the gene matches: 7. The CDR3 extends over 15 amino acids. CDR3 residues: CASSLRTGAFNEQFF. CDR3 sequence (DNA): TGTGCCAGCTCACTACGGACAGGGGCCTTCAATGAGCAGTTCTTC.

The chain uses TRBV24-1 and TRBJ1-2, with TRBD1 as a possible D gene (5 bases). V lost 4 bases, J lost 5 bases, and 13 bases lay in between. Germline V gene lookup returns CDR1 KGHDR and CDR2 SFDVKD. The CDR3 extends over 14 amino acids. The CDR3 DNA follows: TGTGCCACCAGTGACACCCGACAGCCGTATGGCTACACCTTC. It is translated as CATSDTRQPYGYTF.

The sample holds a few counts of this clonotype. The chain employs TRBV11-1 and TRBJ2-1, with 8 bases identical to TRBD2. The V segment lost 3 bases and the J segment 0 bases; nucleotides outside the gene matches: 16. The CDR3 extends over 20 amino acids. The germline CDR1 and CDR2 sequences are SGHAT and FQDESV (reference sequence). The CDR3 DNA reads TGTGCCAGCAGCTTTTTGGTATTAACGGGAGGGCCGAGCTCCTACAATGAGCAGTTCTTC. Translated: CASSFLVLTGGPSSYNEQFF.

The rearrangement joins TRBV10-3 to TRBJ1-2; TRBD1 matches at 8 bases. The CDR3 consists of 16 residues. V lost 0 bases, J lost 8 bases, and 11 bases stayed unmatched. Germline lookup yields CDR1 ENHRY and CDR2 SYGVKD. CDR3 region: CAISESSGQGAWGYTF. The CDR3 DNA sequence: TGTGCCATCAGTGAGTCAAGCGGCCAGGGGGCGTGGGGCTACACCTTC.

This clonotype was seen only a few times. V usage is TRBV9 and J usage is TRBJ2-1; D is perhaps TRBD2 (5 bases). Trimming removed 4 bases from V and 0 bases from J, with 14 bases in between. The CDR3 totals 16 residues. Per germline, CDR1 SGDLS and CDR2 YYNGEE. The CDR3 region has the DNA TGTGCCAGCAGCCCCTTGAGCGGAAGCTCCTACAATGAGCAGTTCTTC. It specifies CASSPLSGSSYNEQFF.

This clonotype came up a few times. This chain joins TRBV5-5 and TRBJ2-7; possibly TRBD1 or TRBD2 for D (5 bases each). There are 16 residues in the CDR3. Germline CDR1 is SGHKS and CDR2 is YYEKEE (reference sequence). Trimming left V 4 bases short and J 2 bases short, with 19 bases between. This CDR3 is CASSQDAGTVTYEQYF. The CDR3 DNA reads TGTGCCAGCAGCCAAGACGCCGGGACCGTAACCTACGAGCAGTACTTC.

This clonotype was counted only a few times. J is TRBJ2-3 and V is TRBV7-8; D is ambiguous. With 0 bases removed from V and 2 bases from J, the gap between germline ends came to 6 bases. CDR1 and CDR2 from the germline V gene are SGHVS and FQNEAQ. This CDR3 is built from 14 residues. CDR3 sequence: CASSLASYTDTQYF. The CDR3 region has the DNA TGTGCCAGCAGCTTAGCTTCCTACACAGATACGCAGTATTTT.